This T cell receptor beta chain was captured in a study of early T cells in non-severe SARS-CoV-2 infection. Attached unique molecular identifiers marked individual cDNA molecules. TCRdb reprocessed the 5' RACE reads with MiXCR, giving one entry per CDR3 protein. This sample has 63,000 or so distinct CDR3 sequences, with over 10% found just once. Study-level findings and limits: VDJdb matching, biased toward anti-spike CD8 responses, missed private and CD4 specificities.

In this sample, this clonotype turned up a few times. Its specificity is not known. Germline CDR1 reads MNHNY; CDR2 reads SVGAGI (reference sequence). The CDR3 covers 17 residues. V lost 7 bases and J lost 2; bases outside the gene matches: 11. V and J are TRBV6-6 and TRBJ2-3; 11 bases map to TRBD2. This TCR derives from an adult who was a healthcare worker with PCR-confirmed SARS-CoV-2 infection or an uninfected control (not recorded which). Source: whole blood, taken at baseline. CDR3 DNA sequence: TGTGCCAGCAACAAGGGACTAGCGGAGCCCTTCACAGATACGCAGTATTTT. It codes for CASNKGLAEPFTDTQYF.